Below are 18 T cell receptor beta chains sequenced from a single sample in a study of blood T cell repertoires in COVID-19. TCRdb's table, derived via immunoSEQ multiplex PCR, lists solely in-frame clones and lacks some. This repertoire shows under 200,000 clones, around 87% found once; its top ten account for 2.5% to 3%. Sequencing was carried out using peripheral blood. The receptors shown here come from a woman of 80 years or more with COVID-19, enrolled during active disease.

The chain couples TRBV18 to TRBJ1-4; D gene uncertain. CDR1 is KGHSH, CDR2 LQKENI, per germline. V gave up 3 bases and J gave up 3 bases, with 5 bases separating them. The CDR3 extends over 13 amino acids. The CDR3 region has the DNA TGTGCCAGCTCACCGCGCCCTAATGAAAAACTGTTTTTT. This sequence encodes CASSPRPNEKLFF.

CDR3 in amino acids: CASSGAGQPIPAQYF. The CDR3 DNA follows: TGTGCCAGTTCCGGGGCGGGACAGCCTATCCCCGCGCAGTATTTT. The V gene is TRBV19, the J gene TRBJ2-3; a possible D gene is TRBD1 (7 bases). The CDR3 is 15 amino acids. The germline V and J ends were trimmed by 8 bases and 10 bases, with 25 bases remaining between them. In germline, CDR1 is LNHDA, CDR2 SQIVND (reference sequence).

The chain couples TRBV5-1 to TRBJ1-2, with 7 bases aligning to TRBD1. Germline V CDR1 and CDR2: SGHRS, YFSETQ. CDR3 length: 14 amino acids. Trimming removed 3 bases from V and 6 bases from J; junction bases left unmatched: 8. CDR3 DNA sequence: TGCGCCAGCAGCTCGACAGGGAGAGGGGATGGCTACACCTTC. This translates into CASSSTGRGDGYTF.

This clone was counted a few times. The genes are TRBV6-5 and TRBJ2-5, with 7 positions matching TRBD2. Per the germline V gene, CDR1 is MNHEY and CDR2 is SVGAGI. CDR3 length: 14 amino acids. With V trimmed by 7 bases and J by 5 bases, 10 bases remained unmatched. The CDR3 protein is CASMGTTPGETQYF. DNA of the CDR3: TGTGCCAGCATGGGGACTACCCCAGGGGAGACCCAGTACTTC.

This clone was seen a handful of times. The chain combines TRBV7-9 with TRBJ1-3; D is ambiguous. CDR3 length: 14 amino acids. V was pared by 1 base and J by 0 bases, with 4 bases between. Germline V gene sequence: CDR1 SEHNR, CDR2 FQNEAQ (reference sequence). CDR3 amino acids: CASSLESSGNTIYF. The CDR3 region has the DNA TGTGCCAGCAGCTTAGAGAGCTCTGGAAACACCATATATTTT.

V and J are TRBV29-1 and TRBJ1-1; TRBD1 might be the D (6 bases). Germline CDR1 reads SQVTM; CDR2 reads ANQGSEA. The ends were cut back, 0 bases at V and 4 bases at J, with 12 bases in the middle. The CDR3 covers 14 residues. This CDR3 reads CSVEDKSTGTEAFF. For the CDR3, the DNA is TGCAGCGTTGAAGATAAATCGACAGGCACTGAAGCTTTCTTT.

This clone was picked up one time. The chain has TRBV7-6 and TRBJ1-3; D not resolved. Germline assignment: CDR1 SGHVS and CDR2 FNYEAQ. CDR3 length: 15 residues. V lost 2 bases, J lost 4 bases, and 12 bases lay in between. CDR3 nucleotide sequence: TGTGCCAGCAGCTTATTTTCTGAGGGAGGAAACACCATATATTTT. It encodes CASSLFSEGGNTIYF. The full variable domain, completed using reference TRBV7-6 and TRBJ1-3, is GAGVSQSPRYKVTKRGQDVALRCDPISGHVSLYWYRQALGQGPEFLTYFNYEAQQDKSGLPNDRFSAERPEGSISTLTIQRTEQRDSAMYRCASSLFSEGGNTIYFGEGSWLTVV.

The chain uses TRBV19 and TRBJ1-3, with 9 bases fitting TRBD1. V lost 3 bases to trimming and J lost 0 bases; unmatched junction nucleotides: 6. CDR1 and CDR2 (germline): LNHDA, SQIVND (reference sequence). The CDR3 spans 17 residues. Here the CDR3 reads CASSIGTGYRSGNTIYF. CDR3 DNA sequence: TGTGCCAGTAGTATTGGGACAGGGTATCGCTCTGGAAACACCATATATTTT.

V is TRBV28 and J is TRBJ1-5; 8 bases agree with TRBD1. V was clipped by 7 bases and J by 3 bases; unmatched bases: 8. CDR1 is MDHEN and CDR2 is SYDVKM in the germline V gene. This CDR3 is built from 15 residues. In nucleotides, the CDR3 is TGTGCCAGCATCACCCGACAGGGGATCAATCAGCCCCAGCATTTT. This gives the protein CASITRQGINQPQHF.

This chain links TRBV28 with TRBJ1-5, with D perhaps TRBD1 (6 bases). The germline V and J ends were trimmed by 8 bases and 5 bases, with 13 bases remaining between them. The CDR3 has 13 residues. In germline, CDR1 is MDHEN, CDR2 SYDVKM. CDR3 sequence (DNA): TGTGCCAGCGAGCAGGGGTTGGATCAGCCCCAGCATTTT. It is translated as CASEQGLDQPQHF.

The chain recombines TRBV7-9 with TRBJ2-1, with 8 nucleotides matching TRBD2. Germline V gene sequence: CDR1 SEHNR, CDR2 FQNEAQ (reference sequence). J lost 10 bases, V lost 5 bases, and 7 bases had no gene match. The CDR3 is 13 residues long. This chain's CDR3 is CASSPPASGEQFF. CDR3 nucleotides: TGTGCCAGCAGCCCTCCAGCTAGCGGGGAGCAGTTCTTC.

This clone was detected once. V gene TRBV28 combines with J gene TRBJ1-3; D is unclear. Trimming removed 5 bases from V and 0 bases from J, with 11 bases in between. This CDR3 spans 15 amino acids. Germline values: CDR1 MDHEN, CDR2 SYDVKM. In DNA form, the CDR3 reads TGTGCCAGCAGTGGCGAACAGCTCTCTGGAAACACCATATATTTT. Amino acid sequence: CASSGEQLSGNTIYF.

This rearrangement joins TRBV6-5 to TRBJ1-1, with D tentatively TRBD1 (5 bases). This CDR3 contains 16 residues. Germline lookup yields CDR1 MNHEY and CDR2 SVGAGI. V lost 0 bases, J lost 5 bases, and 16 bases lay in between. The CDR3 sequence: CASSYSIPGLVTEAFF. CDR3 nucleotide sequence: TGTGCCAGCAGTTACTCGATCCCAGGGCTTGTTACTGAAGCTTTCTTT.

Here the CDR3 DNA reads TGTGCCAGCCGGAGTTCGGGGGAGACCCAGTACTTC. Translated: CASRSSGETQYF. The chain joins TRBV28 to TRBJ2-5; a weak D match, TRBD2 (5 bases). V dropped 8 bases and J dropped 5 bases, with 12 bases sitting between them. This CDR3 contains 12 residues. The germline V gene has CDR1 MDHEN and CDR2 SYDVKM.

The rearrangement uses TRBV3-1 (or the pseudogene TRBV3-2) and TRBJ1-1; TRBD1 might be the D (6 bases). Between the trimmed V and J ends, which lost 0 bases and 13 bases, there was a span of 18 bases. Germline values: CDR1 LGHDT, CDR2 YNNKEL (reference sequence). The CDR3 totals 14 residues. The CDR3 DNA is TGTGCCAGCAGCCAAGAAAGGTCGGCGGGGGCGGTTTTCTTT. As protein: CASSQERSAGAVFF.

The chain employs TRBV6-4 and TRBJ1-6; possibly TRBD1 for D (5 bases). V lost 3 bases to trimming and J lost 7 bases, with 13 bases between them. The CDR3 runs to 15 residues. Germline V gene sequence: CDR1 MRHNA, CDR2 SNTAGT. The CDR3 is CASSDGAGWNSPLHF. The CDR3 DNA sequence: TGTGCCAGCAGTGATGGGGCAGGGTGGAATTCACCCCTCCACTTT.

This sequence joins TRBV19 and TRBJ1-3; D is perhaps TRBD1 (5 bases). V gave up 7 bases and J gave up 3 bases, with 10 bases separating them. The CDR3 is made up of 13 amino acids. The germline V gene encodes CDR1 LNHDA and CDR2 SQIVND (reference sequence). The CDR3 sequence: CASNKGFGNTIYF. The CDR3 coding sequence is TGTGCCAGTAATAAGGGGTTTGGAAACACCATATATTTT.

The V and J genes are TRBV5-1 and TRBJ2-3; 8 positions agree with TRBD2. The CDR3 contains 18 residues. CDR1 and CDR2 (germline): SGHRS, YFSETQ. V was clipped by 0 bases and J by 4 bases; unmatched bases: 13. CDR3: CASSLGQGRAGVADTQYF. For the CDR3, the DNA is TGCGCCAGCAGCTTGGGGCAGGGAAGAGCGGGAGTGGCAGATACGCAGTATTTT. Looking up the rest from reference TRBV5-1 and TRBJ2-3 gives the full variable domain: KAGVTQTPRYLIKTRGQQVTLSCSPISGHRSVSWYQQTPGQGLQFLFEYFSETQRNKGNFPGRFSGRQFSNSRSEMNVSTLELGDSALYLCASSLGQGRAGVADTQYFGPGTRLTVL.